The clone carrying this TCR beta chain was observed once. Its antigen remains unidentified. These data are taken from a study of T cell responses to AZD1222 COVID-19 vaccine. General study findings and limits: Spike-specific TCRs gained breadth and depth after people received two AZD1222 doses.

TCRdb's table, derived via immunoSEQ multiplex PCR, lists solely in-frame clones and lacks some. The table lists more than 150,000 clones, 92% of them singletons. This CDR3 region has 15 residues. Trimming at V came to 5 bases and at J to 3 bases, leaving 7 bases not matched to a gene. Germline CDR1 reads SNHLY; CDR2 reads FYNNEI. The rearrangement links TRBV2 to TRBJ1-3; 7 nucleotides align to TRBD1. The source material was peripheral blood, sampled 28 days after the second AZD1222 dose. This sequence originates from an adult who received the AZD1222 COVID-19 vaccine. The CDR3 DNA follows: TGTGCCAGCAGTCGTAACAGGGGAGGTGGAAACACCATATATTTT. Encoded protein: CASSRNRGGGNTIYF.